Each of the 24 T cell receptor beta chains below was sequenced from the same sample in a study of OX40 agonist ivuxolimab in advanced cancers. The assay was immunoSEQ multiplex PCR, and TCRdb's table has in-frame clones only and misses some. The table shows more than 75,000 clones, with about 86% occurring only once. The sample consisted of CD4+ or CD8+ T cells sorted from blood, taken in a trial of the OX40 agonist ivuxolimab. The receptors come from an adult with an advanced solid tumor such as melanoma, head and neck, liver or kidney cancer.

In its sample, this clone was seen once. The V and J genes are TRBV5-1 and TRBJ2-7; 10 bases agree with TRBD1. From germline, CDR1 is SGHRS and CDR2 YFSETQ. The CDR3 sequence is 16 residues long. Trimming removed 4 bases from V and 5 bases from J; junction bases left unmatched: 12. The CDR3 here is CASSLGPRQGADEQYF. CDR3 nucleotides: TGCGCCAGCAGCCTAGGCCCGAGACAGGGGGCGGACGAGCAGTACTTC.

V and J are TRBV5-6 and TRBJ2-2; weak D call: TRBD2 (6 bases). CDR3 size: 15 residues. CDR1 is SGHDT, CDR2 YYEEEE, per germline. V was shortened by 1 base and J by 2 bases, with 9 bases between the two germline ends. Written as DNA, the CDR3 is TGTGCCAGCAGCTTGTGGACTATCAACACCGGGGAGCTGTTTTTT. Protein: CASSLWTINTGELFF.

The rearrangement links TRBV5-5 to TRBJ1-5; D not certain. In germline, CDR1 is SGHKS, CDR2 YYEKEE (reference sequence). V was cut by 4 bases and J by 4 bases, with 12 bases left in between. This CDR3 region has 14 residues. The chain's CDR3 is CASSDSWVNQPQHF. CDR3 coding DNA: TGTGCCAGCAGCGACTCTTGGGTGAATCAGCCCCAGCATTTT. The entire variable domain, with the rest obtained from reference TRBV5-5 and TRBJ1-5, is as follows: DAGVTQSPTHLIKTRGQQVTLRCSPISGHKSVSWYQQVLGQGPQFIFQYYEKEERGRGNFPDRFSARQFPNYSSELNVNALLLGDSALYLCASSDSWVNQPQHFGDGTRLSIL.

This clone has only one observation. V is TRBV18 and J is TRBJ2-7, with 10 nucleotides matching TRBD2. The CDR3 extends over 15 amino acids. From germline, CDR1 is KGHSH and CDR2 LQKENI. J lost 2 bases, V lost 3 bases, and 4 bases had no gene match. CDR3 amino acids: CASSPPGLAPYEQYF. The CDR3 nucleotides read TGTGCCAGCTCACCCCCGGGACTAGCGCCCTACGAGCAGTACTTC.

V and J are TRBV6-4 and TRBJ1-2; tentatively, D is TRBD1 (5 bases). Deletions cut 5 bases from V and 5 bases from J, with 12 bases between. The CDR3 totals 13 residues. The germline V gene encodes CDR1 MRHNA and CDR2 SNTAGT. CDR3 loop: CASSPGLTYGYTF. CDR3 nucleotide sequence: TGTGCCAGCAGTCCGGGACTAACGTATGGCTACACCTTC.

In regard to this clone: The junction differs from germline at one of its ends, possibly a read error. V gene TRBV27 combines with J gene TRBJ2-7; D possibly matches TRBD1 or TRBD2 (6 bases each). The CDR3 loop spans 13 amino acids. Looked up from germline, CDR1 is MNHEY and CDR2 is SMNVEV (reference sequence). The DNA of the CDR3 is TGTGCCAGCCGTTTCCAGGGGACTGGGGAGCAGTACTTC. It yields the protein CASRFQGTGEQYF.

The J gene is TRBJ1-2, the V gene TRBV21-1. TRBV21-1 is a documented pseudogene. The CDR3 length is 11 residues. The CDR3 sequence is CASSKAHGYTF. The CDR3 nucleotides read TGTGCCAGCAGCAAAGCCCATGGCTACACCTTC.

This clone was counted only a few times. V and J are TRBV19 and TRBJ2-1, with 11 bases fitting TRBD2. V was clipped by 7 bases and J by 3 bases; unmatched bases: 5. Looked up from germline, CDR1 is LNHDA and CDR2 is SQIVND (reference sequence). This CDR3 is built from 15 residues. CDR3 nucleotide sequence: TGTGCCAGTACCACCGGGACTAGCGGCTACAATGAGCAGTTCTTC. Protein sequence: CASTTGTSGYNEQFF. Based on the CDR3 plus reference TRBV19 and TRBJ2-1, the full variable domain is DGGITQSPKYLFRKEGQNVTLSCEQNLNHDAMYWYRQDPGQGLRLIYYSQIVNDFQKGDIAEGYSVSREKKESFPLTVTSAQKNPTAFYLCASTTGTSGYNEQFFGPGTRLTVL.

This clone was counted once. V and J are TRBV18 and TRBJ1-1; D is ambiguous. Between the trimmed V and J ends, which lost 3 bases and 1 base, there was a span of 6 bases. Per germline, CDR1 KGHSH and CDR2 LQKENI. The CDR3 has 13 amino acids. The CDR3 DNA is TGTGCCAGCTCACCGGGCGCGAACACTGAAGCTTTCTTT. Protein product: CASSPGANTEAFF. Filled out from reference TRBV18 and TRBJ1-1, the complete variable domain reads NAGVMQNPRHLVRRRGQEARLRCSPMKGHSHVYWYRQLPEEGLKFMVYLQKENIIDESGMPKERFSAEFPKEGPSILRIQQVVRGDSAAYFCASSPGANTEAFFGQGTRLTVV.

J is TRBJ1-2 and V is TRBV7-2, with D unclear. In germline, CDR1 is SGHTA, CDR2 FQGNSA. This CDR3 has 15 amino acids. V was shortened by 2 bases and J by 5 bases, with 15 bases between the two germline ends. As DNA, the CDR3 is TGTGCCAGCAGCTTATTCGCCCCGGAGGTGTATGGCTACACCTTC. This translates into CASSLFAPEVYGYTF.

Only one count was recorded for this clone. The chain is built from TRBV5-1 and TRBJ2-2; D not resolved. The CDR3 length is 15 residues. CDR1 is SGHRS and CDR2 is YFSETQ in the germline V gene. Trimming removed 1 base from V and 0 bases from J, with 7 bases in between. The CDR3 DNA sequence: TGCGCCAGCAGCTTGCCAGAAGCGAACACCGGGGAGCTGTTTTTT. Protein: CASSLPEANTGELFF.

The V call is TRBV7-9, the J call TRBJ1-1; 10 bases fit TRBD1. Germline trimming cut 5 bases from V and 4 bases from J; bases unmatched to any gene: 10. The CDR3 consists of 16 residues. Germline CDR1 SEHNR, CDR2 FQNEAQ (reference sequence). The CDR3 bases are TGTGCCAGCAGCGGTCCCGGGACAGGGGTGGGCACTGAAGCTTTCTTT. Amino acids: CASSGPGTGVGTEAFF.

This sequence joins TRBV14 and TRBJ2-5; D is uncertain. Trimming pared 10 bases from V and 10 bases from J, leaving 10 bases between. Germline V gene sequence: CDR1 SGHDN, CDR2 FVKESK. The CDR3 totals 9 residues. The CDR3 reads CATHRDQYF. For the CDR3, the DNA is TGTGCCACCCACCGAGACCAGTACTTC.

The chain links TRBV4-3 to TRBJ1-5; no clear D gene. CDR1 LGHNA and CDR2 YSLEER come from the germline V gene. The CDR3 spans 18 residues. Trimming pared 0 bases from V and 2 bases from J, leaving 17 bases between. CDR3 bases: TGCGCCAGCAGCCAAGAAGTAGGCGGGAGGAATCGCAATCAGCCCCAGCATTTT. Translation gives CASSQEVGGRNRNQPQHF.

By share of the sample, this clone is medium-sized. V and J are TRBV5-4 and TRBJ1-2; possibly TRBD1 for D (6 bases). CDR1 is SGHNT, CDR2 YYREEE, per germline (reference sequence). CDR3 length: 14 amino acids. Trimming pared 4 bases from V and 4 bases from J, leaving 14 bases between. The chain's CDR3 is CASSPAGGPYGYTF. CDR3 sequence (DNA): TGTGCCAGCAGCCCGGCGGGGGGGCCCTATGGCTACACCTTC.

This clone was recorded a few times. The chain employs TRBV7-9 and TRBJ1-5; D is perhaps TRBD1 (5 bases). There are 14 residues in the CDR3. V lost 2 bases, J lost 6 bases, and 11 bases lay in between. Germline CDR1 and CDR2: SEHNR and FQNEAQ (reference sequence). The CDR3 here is CASSLMGRGQPQHF. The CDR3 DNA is TGTGCCAGCAGCTTAATGGGGAGGGGTCAGCCCCAGCATTTT.

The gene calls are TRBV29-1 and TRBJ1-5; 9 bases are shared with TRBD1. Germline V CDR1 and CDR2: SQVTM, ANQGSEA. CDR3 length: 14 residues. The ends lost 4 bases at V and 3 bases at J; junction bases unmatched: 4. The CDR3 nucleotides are TGCAGCGTTGCCGGGACAGGGTACAATCAGCCCCAGCATTTT. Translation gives CSVAGTGYNQPQHF.

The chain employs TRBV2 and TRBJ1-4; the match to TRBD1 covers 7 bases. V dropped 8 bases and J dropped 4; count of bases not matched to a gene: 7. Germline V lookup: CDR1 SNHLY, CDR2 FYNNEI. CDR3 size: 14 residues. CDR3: CASGQELNNEKLFF. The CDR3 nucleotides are TGTGCCAGCGGACAGGAGCTTAATAATGAAAAACTGTTTTTT.

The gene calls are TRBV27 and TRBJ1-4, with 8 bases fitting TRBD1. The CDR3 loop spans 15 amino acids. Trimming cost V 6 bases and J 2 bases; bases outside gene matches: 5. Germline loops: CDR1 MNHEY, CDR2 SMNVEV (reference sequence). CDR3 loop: CASRLTGGTNEKLFF. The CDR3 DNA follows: TGTGCCAGCAGATTAACAGGGGGGACTAATGAAAAACTGTTTTTT.

Here the CDR3 DNA reads TGTGCCAGCAGCGGGGGGGTGCGGGGTCTCGGTGAGCAGTTCTTC. Protein sequence: CASSGGVRGLGEQFF. This rearrangement joins TRBV7-8 to TRBJ2-1; TRBD2 agrees at 7 bases. This CDR3 has 15 residues. With V trimmed by 5 bases and J by 9 bases, 13 bases remained unmatched. Germline lookup yields CDR1 SGHVS and CDR2 FQNEAQ. Based on the CDR3 plus reference TRBV7-8 and TRBJ2-1, the full variable domain is GAGVSQSPRYKVAKRGQDVALRCDPISGHVSLFWYQQALGQGPEFLTYFQNEAQLDKSGLPSDRFFAERPEGSVSTLKIQRTQQEDSAVYLCASSGGVRGLGEQFFGPGTRLTVL.

CDR3 nucleotide sequence: TGTGCCAGTAGTGAGTCGCAGGGGATATCCTATAATTCACCCCTCCACTTT. Translating it yields CASSESQGISYNSPLHF. This chain connects TRBV19 to TRBJ1-6; a possible D gene is TRBD1 (6 bases). The V and J ends lost 5 bases and 1 base respectively, with 15 bases between them. Germline lookup yields CDR1 LNHDA and CDR2 SQIVND (reference sequence). The CDR3 loop spans 17 amino acids.

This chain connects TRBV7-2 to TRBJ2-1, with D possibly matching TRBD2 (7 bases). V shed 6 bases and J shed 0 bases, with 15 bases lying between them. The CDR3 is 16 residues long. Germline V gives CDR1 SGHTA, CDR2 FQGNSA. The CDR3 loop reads CASSIGGGISYNEQFF. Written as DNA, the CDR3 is TGTGCCAGCAGTATAGGGGGGGGGATCTCCTACAATGAGCAGTTCTTC.

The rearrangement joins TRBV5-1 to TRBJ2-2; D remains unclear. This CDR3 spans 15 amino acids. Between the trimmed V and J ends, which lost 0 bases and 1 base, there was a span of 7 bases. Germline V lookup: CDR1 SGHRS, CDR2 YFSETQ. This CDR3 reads CASSLAGRNTGELFF. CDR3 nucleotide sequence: TGCGCCAGCAGCTTGGCGGGCCGGAACACCGGGGAGCTGTTTTTT.

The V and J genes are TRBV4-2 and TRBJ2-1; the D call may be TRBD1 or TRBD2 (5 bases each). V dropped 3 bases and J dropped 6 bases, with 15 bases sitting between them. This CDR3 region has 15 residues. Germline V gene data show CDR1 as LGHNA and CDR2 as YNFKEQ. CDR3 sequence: CASSQGRPPSNEQFF. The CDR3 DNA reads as TGTGCCAGCAGCCAGGGACGCCCCCCAAGCAATGAGCAGTTCTTC.